This TCR beta chain emerged from a study of T cell responses to AZD1222 COVID-19 vaccine. Study-wide results and caveats: White British donors predominated, females outnumbered males, and clonal diversity was possibly underestimated.

Concerning this clone: Its specificity is unknown.

Profiling relied on immunoSEQ multiplex PCR, and the TCRdb table lists in-frame clones only, not all of them. The data contain about 85,000 clones, roughly 88% of them singletons. The CDR3 extends over 13 amino acids. V dropped 4 bases and J dropped 8 bases, with 12 bases sitting between them. Per the germline V gene, CDR1 is SGHRS and CDR2 is YFSETQ. This sequence joins TRBV5-1 and TRBJ1-4; TRBD1 might be the D (6 bases). The sequencing here drew on peripheral blood, taken on day 0 of AZD1222 vaccination. This clonotype was sampled from an adult in good health. The CDR3 protein is CASSTDRPEKLFF. CDR3 sequence (DNA): TGCGCCAGCAGCACCGACAGGCCCGAAAAACTGTTTTTT.